This TCR beta chain came from a study of T-cell reconstitution after alpha-beta-depleted transplantation in children (dated by TCRdb to the mid-2010s). About the investigation overall: The study quantitatively tracked T-cell immune reconstitution after TCRalphabeta/CD19-depleted allogeneic hematopoietic cell transplantation in children using TCR repertoire profiling. Overall study outcomes, separate from this receptor: The apparently early alphabetaT-cell count recovery about two months after transplant was reportedly dependent on only several hundred rapidly expanded clones derived from non-depleted graft cells. In some patients, the high TCRbeta diversity seen at day 60 was put down to recipient T cells and intrathymic progenitors that had survived conditioning. Over the following months the frequencies of hyperexpanded clones went down, and after one year T-cell counts and TCRbeta diversity were mostly credited to newly produced T cells.

This sample's treatment or condition label indicates: allogeneic hematopoietic cell transplantation with graft depleted of TCRalphabeta T cells and CD19 B cells. TCRalphabeta/CD19-depleted allogeneic hematopoietic cell grafts were given to the transplant recipients, all of whom were children. This clonotype has more than one count but fewer than ten. It has no known antigen specificity. Nothing much larger sits one base from this clone, and base qualities are not available. Library prep was done by PCR. TCRdb shows the sequencer as Illumina HiSeq 2500. TCR libraries were prepared with molecular barcoding, using unique molecular identifiers to normalize TCRbeta repertoire quantification. TCRdb passed the public sequencing reads through fastp at Q25 and MiXCR, retaining productive beta sequences. Records with the same CDR3 protein are collapsed into one entry carrying the most frequent genes and DNA. The sample table shows approximately 980,000 distinct CDR3 sequences, and around 30% are seen once. More than 25% of the sample belongs to the ten largest clones.

The source material was PBMCs, mostly from graft donor cells, sampled 360 days after TCRalphabeta/CD19-depleted stem cell transplant. This sequence originates from a boy less than two years old who had a stem cell transplant for SCID, so the T cells may come from the graft donor.

The base sequence is TGTGCCAGCAGCGTGAGCGGGGAGTACAATGAGCAGTTCTTC. The resulting protein is CASSVSGEYNEQFF. Recombination linked TRBV9 to TRBJ2-1; 7 bases in the middle match TRBD2. Its CDR3 holds 14 amino acids, cysteine through phenylalanine. Only the CDR3 part of the read is kept: 42 bases, read in frame from the first base. The germline V end is reduced by 2 bases and the J end by 4 bases; junction bases left unmatched: 3. CDR1 is given as SGDLS and CDR2 as YYNGEE, both from the germline V gene.